The 17 T cell receptor beta chains given below trace back to one sample, sequenced in a study of cytomegalovirus exposure and HLA in healthy donors. Use of 60 Vbeta and 13 Jbeta primers characterized the PCR. Clones were read by immunoSEQ multiplex PCR, and TCRdb kept only the in-frame ones, dropping some. The data contain approximately 150,000 clones, approximately 81% of them singletons. The sequencing sample was made of PBMCs. These TCRs come from a young woman in good health and CMV-seropositive.

The V call is TRBV7-2, the J call TRBJ1-2, with a weak D call TRBD1 (5 bases). V was pared by 5 bases and J by 4 bases, with 11 bases between. Germline-derived CDR1 and CDR2 are SGHTA and FQGNSA. The CDR3 extends over 13 amino acids. The DNA of the CDR3 is TGTGCCAGCAGCCTTTCAGACAGCTATGGCTACACCTTC. As protein: CASSLSDSYGYTF. Full variable domain (missing parts from reference TRBV7-2 and TRBJ1-2): GAGVSQSPSNKVTEKGKDVELRCDPISGHTALYWYRQSLGQGLEFLIYFQGNSAPDKSGLPSDRFSAERTGGSVSTLTIQRTQQEDSAVYLCASSLSDSYGYTFGSGTRLTVV.

CDR3 sequence: CASSNTGGNEQFF. The CDR3 DNA reads as TGTGCCAGCAGCAACACAGGGGGGAATGAGCAGTTCTTC. This rearrangement joins TRBV7-9 to TRBJ2-1; 8 bases are shared with TRBD1. CDR3 length: 13 amino acids. Unmatched junction bases numbered 4, after V lost 5 bases and J lost 7 bases. Germline assignment: CDR1 SEHNR and CDR2 FQNEAQ (reference sequence).

The J gene is TRBJ2-1, the V gene TRBV4-1; 7 nucleotides align to TRBD2. Germline V gives CDR1 MGHRA, CDR2 YSYEKL. This CDR3 contains 16 residues. J gave up 3 bases and V 4 bases, and 9 bases lay outside the gene matches. CDR3 nucleotides: TGCGCCAGCAGCCCCACCGGGACTAACCTCTACAATGAGCAGTTCTTC. This translates into CASSPTGTNLYNEQFF.

The chain joins TRBV4-1 to TRBJ1-3; 8 nucleotides match TRBD1. The V segment lost 3 bases and the J segment 2 bases; nucleotides outside the gene matches: 9. The CDR3 spans 17 residues. Germline V lookup: CDR1 MGHRA, CDR2 YSYEKL. The CDR3 sequence: CASSQAGTGSTGNTIYF. The CDR3, as DNA: TGCGCCAGCAGCCAGGCCGGGACAGGTTCGACTGGAAACACCATATATTTT.

CDR3 DNA sequence: TGTGCCAGCAGCCCGGACCGCGCAAGGAGGTACGAGCAGTACTTC. As protein: CASSPDRARRYEQYF. The genes are TRBV6-6 and TRBJ2-7, with D tentatively TRBD2 (5 bases). Germline CDR1 and CDR2: MNHNY and SVGAGI (reference sequence). V lost 6 bases, J lost 4 bases, and 19 bases lay in between. The CDR3 spans 15 residues.

The V call is TRBV7-9, the J call TRBJ1-1, with D unclear. This CDR3 contains 14 residues. CDR1 SEHNR and CDR2 FQNEAQ come from the germline V gene (reference sequence). V was trimmed by 5 bases and J by 8 bases, leaving 18 bases between them. The DNA of the CDR3 is TGTGCCAGCAGCGACTACACTAAGGCCGCAGAAGCTTTCTTT. Translated, it gives CASSDYTKAAEAFF. The entire variable domain, with the rest obtained from reference TRBV7-9 and TRBJ1-1, is as follows: DTGVSQNPRHKITKRGQNVTFRCDPISEHNRLYWYRQTLGQGPEFLTYFQNEAQLEKSRLLSDRFSAERPKGSFSTLEIQRTEQGDSAMYLCASSDYTKAAEAFFGQGTRLTVV.

V is TRBV7-2 and J is TRBJ1-5; D is perhaps TRBD1 (5 bases). Germline values: CDR1 SGHTA, CDR2 FQGNSA. V was cut by 5 bases and J by 4 bases, with 18 bases left in between. The CDR3 covers 16 residues. CDR3: CASSPYSTGPNQPQHF. CDR3 sequence (DNA): TGTGCCAGCAGCCCCTATTCTACAGGACCTAATCAGCCCCAGCATTTT.

The rearrangement uses TRBV10-3 and TRBJ2-5; D not resolved. The CDR3 covers 14 residues. CDR1 is ENHRY, CDR2 SYGVKD, per germline. V lost 2 bases and J lost 5, with 12 bases in between. The CDR3 loop reads CAISEPGLRETQYF. The CDR3 nucleotides read TGTGCCATCAGTGAGCCGGGTCTTCGGGAGACCCAGTACTTC.

The chain recombines TRBV10-3 with TRBJ1-2, with D possibly matching TRBD1 (6 bases). Germline CDR1 and CDR2: ENHRY and SYGVKD. The ends were cut back, 3 bases at V and 6 bases at J, with 11 bases in the middle. This CDR3 comprises 13 residues. The CDR3: CAISETGFDGYTF. In nucleotides, the CDR3 is TGTGCCATCAGTGAAACAGGGTTCGATGGCTACACCTTC.

The genes are TRBV11-2 and TRBJ1-2; D remains ambiguous. The CDR3 has 14 amino acids. Trimming left V 1 base short and J 5 bases short, with 11 bases between. Germline CDR1 is SGHAT and CDR2 is FQNNGV. CDR3 residues: CASSLATLTYGYTF. As DNA, the CDR3 is TGTGCCAGCAGCTTAGCAACGCTCACATATGGCTACACCTTC.

The chain couples TRBV13 to TRBJ1-2; the match to TRBD1 covers 7 bases. The germline gives CDR1 PRHDT, CDR2 FYEKMQ (reference sequence). V gave up 3 bases and J gave up 5 bases; unmatched junction bases: 3. The CDR3 is 13 residues long. The CDR3 reads CASSFGTVYGYTF. The CDR3 DNA follows: TGTGCCAGCAGCTTCGGGACAGTTTATGGCTACACCTTC. Drawing the rest from reference TRBV13 and TRBJ1-2, the complete variable domain is AAGVIQSPRHLIKEKRETATLKCYPIPRHDTVYWYQQGPGQDPQFLISFYEKMQSDKGSIPDRFSAQQFSDYHSELNMSSLELGDSALYFCASSFGTVYGYTFGSGTRLTVV.

This rearrangement joins TRBV7-6 to TRBJ2-2, with a tentative D call TRBD1 (5 bases). Germline V lookup: CDR1 SGHVS, CDR2 FNYEAQ. This CDR3 is built from 16 residues. V lost 3 bases and J lost 0, with 11 bases in between. This CDR3 reads CASSFSWTTNTGELFF. The CDR3 region has the DNA TGTGCCAGCAGCTTTTCTTGGACAACGAACACCGGGGAGCTGTTTTTT.

This sequence joins TRBV19 and TRBJ2-2; 9 bases map to TRBD1. V shed 6 bases and J 4 bases; nucleotides not matched to a gene: 6. The CDR3 consists of 15 residues. The germline CDR1 and CDR2 sequences are LNHDA and SQIVND (reference sequence). In DNA, the CDR3 is TGTGCCAGTAGGGACAGGGGCTTGGGCACCGGGGAGCTGTTTTTT. Amino acids: CASRDRGLGTGELFF.

This sequence joins TRBV5-1 and TRBJ2-3, with 8 bases that match TRBD2. The CDR3 is 15 residues long. Germline V CDR1 and CDR2: SGHRS, YFSETQ. V was pared by 1 base and J by 2 bases, with 3 bases of the junction left unmatched. CDR3 in amino acids: CASSLTSGPTDTQYF. DNA of the CDR3: TGCGCCAGCAGCTTGACTAGCGGCCCCACAGATACGCAGTATTTT.

The rearrangement joins TRBV11-1 to TRBJ2-7; the D is unclear. CDR3 length equals 11 residues. Trimming left V 4 bases short and J 3 bases short, with 4 bases between. CDR1 SGHAT and CDR2 FQDESV come from the germline V gene (reference sequence). CDR3 in DNA: TGTGCCAGCAGCTCAAACTACGAGCAGTACTTC. Residues: CASSSNYEQYF.

Here the CDR3 reads CASGGAALNTEAFF. The CDR3 DNA sequence: TGTGCCAGTGGAGGGGCCGCTCTAAACACTGAAGCTTTCTTT. The chain links TRBV4-2 to TRBJ1-1; D might be TRBD1 (5 bases). CDR1 is LGHNA and CDR2 is YNFKEQ in the germline V gene. V was pared by 9 bases and J by 2 bases, with 16 bases between. The CDR3 length is 14 residues.

The sample holds a few counts of this clone. This chain joins TRBV7-2 and TRBJ2-5, with D maybe TRBD1 (5 bases). CDR1 SGHTA and CDR2 FQGNSA come from the germline V gene. The CDR3 spans 14 residues. V was trimmed by 2 bases and J by 5 bases, leaving 12 bases between them. CDR3 residues: CASSLRAGRETQYF. As DNA, the CDR3 is TGTGCCAGCAGCTTAAGGGCAGGGCGGGAGACCCAGTACTTC.